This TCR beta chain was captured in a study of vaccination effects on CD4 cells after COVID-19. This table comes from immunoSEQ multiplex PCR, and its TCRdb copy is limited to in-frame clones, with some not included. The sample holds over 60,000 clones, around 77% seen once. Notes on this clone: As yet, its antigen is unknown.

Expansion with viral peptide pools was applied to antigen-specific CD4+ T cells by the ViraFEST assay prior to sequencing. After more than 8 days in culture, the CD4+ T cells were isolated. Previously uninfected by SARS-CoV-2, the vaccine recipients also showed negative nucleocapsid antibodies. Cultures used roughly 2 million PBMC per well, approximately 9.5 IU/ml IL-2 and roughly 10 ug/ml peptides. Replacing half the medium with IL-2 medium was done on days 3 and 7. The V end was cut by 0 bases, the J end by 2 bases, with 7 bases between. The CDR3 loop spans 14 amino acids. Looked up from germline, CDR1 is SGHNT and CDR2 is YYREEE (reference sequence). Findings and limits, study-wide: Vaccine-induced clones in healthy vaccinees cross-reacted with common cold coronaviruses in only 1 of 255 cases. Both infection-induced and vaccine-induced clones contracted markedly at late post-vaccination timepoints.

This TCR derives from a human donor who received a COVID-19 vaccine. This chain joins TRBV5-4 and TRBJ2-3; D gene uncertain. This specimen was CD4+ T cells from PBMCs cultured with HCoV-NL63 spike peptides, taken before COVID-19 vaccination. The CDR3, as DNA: TGTGCCAGCAGCTTGGCCCAGGCCACAGATACGCAGTATTTT. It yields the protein CASSLAQATDTQYF.